The 29 T cell receptor beta chains below all came from one sample that was sequenced in a study of identical twins. TCRdb recomputed calls from the 5' RACE reads with MiXCR, one row per CDR3 protein. The table records more than 400,000 distinct CDR3 sequences, nearly 15% of them present only once. The sample also formed part of further work on yellow fever vaccine responses in identical twins.

Sample: CD4+ T cells sorted from blood. Every receptor here comes from a woman aged 18-29 years in good health.

The chain couples TRBV28 to TRBJ1-2; D perhaps matches TRBD1 (5 bases). The germline V gene encodes CDR1 MDHEN and CDR2 SYDVKM. The V end was cut by 6 bases, the J end by 5 bases, with 22 bases between. The CDR3 covers 16 residues. CDR3 sequence (DNA): TGTGCCAGCAGCCCTACGGGGACTCTCTCTGGATATGGCTACACCTTC. The encoded protein is CASSPTGTLSGYGYTF.

J is TRBJ2-7 and V is TRBV4-1; D not resolved. CDR1 and CDR2 from the germline V gene are MGHRA and YSYEKL. The CDR3 is made up of 16 amino acids. With 1 base removed from V and 2 bases from J, the gap between germline ends came to 15 bases. This chain's CDR3 is CASSQAATLPAYEQYV. The CDR3 DNA is TGCGCCAGCAGCCAAGCGGCTACTCTCCCCGCCTACGAGCAGTACGTC.

This clonotype was observed a handful of times. This rearrangement joins TRBV9 to TRBJ2-2; perhaps TRBD2 as D (6 bases). V lost 0 bases to trimming and J lost 4 bases, with 7 bases between them. Germline V gene data show CDR1 as SGDLS and CDR2 as YYNGEE. The CDR3 loop spans 14 amino acids. In DNA form, the CDR3 reads TGTGCCAGCAGCGTAGTGGGGGGCACCGGGGAGCTGTTTTTT. This translates into CASSVVGGTGELFF.

This clonotype was seen many times. The V call is TRBV24-1, the J call TRBJ1-5; D is unresolved. Between the trimmed V and J ends, which lost 1 base and 7 bases, there was a span of 7 bases. The germline V gene encodes CDR1 KGHDR and CDR2 SFDVKD. The CDR3 length is 13 residues. The DNA for the CDR3 is TGTGCCACCAGTGATTTTGGTTGGCAGCCCCAGCATTTT. Protein sequence: CATSDFGWQPQHF.

Only a few counts were recorded for this clonotype. The V and J genes are TRBV6-5 and TRBJ2-7, with 10 bases that match TRBD1. The CDR3 has 16 residues. V shed 2 bases, J shed 0 bases, and the junction held 4 bases outside the gene matches. The germline V gene encodes CDR1 MNHEY and CDR2 SVGAGI. The CDR3 DNA reads as TGTGCCAGCAGTTACACCGGGACAGGGGTCTCCTACGAGCAGTACGTC. This sequence encodes CASSYTGTGVSYEQYV.

The CDR3 sequence is CSASGTSPHEQFF. In DNA form, the CDR3 reads TGCAGTGCTAGCGGGACTAGCCCCCATGAGCAGTTCTTC. This chain uses TRBV20-1 with TRBJ2-1; TRBD2 aligns across 9 bases. In germline, CDR1 is DFQATT, CDR2 SNEGSKA (reference sequence). Trimming cost V 3 bases and J 8 bases; bases outside gene matches: 5. The CDR3 is 13 residues long.

This clonotype has a handful of counts. The chain links TRBV6-1 to TRBJ2-1, with 7 nucleotides matching TRBD2. V trimming: 8 bases; J trimming: 6 bases; junction bases outside the gene matches: 10. Germline CDR1 MNHNS, CDR2 SASEGT. The CDR3 totals 14 residues. The chain's CDR3 is CASEGRGSLNEQFF. CDR3 DNA: TGTGCCAGCGAGGGGCGGGGGAGTCTCAATGAGCAGTTCTTC.

There are a few counts of this clonotype. CDR3 region: CASSQVSIYEQFF. The CDR3 DNA reads TGTGCCAGCAGCCAAGTTAGTATCTATGAGCAGTTCTTC. This chain uses TRBV14 with TRBJ2-1; D is ambiguous. The CDR3 runs 13 residues. Trimming removed 1 base at V and 8 bases at J, with 9 bases between. CDR1 SGHDN and CDR2 FVKESK come from the germline V gene.

This clonotype was seen a few times. The chain recombines TRBV4-2 with TRBJ2-1, with 10 nucleotides matching TRBD2. V gave up 4 bases and J gave up 7 bases; unmatched junction bases: 10. The CDR3 totals 16 residues. CDR1 is LGHNA and CDR2 is YNFKEQ in the germline V gene. The DNA for the CDR3 is TGTGCCAGCAGCCCGGAGCTAGCGGGAGTCCTAAATGAGCAGTTCTTC. Translated: CASSPELAGVLNEQFF.

The gene calls are TRBV4-1 and TRBJ2-7, with D possibly TRBD2 on 5 matching bases. Germline V lookup: CDR1 MGHRA, CDR2 YSYEKL. The ends were cut back, 0 bases at V and 6 bases at J, with 12 bases in the middle. CDR3 size: 14 residues. The CDR3 DNA sequence: TGCGCCAGCAGCCAAGACGGCGGACTTGGCGAGCAGTACTTC. This gives the protein CASSQDGGLGEQYF.

The CDR3 reads CASSSGQTERQFF. CDR3 sequence (DNA): TGTGCCAGCAGCTCGGGACAAACAGAAAGGCAGTTCTTC. This rearrangement joins TRBV7-2 to TRBJ2-1; D is perhaps TRBD1 (6 bases). The ends were cut back, 4 bases at V and 12 bases at J, with 16 bases in the middle. The CDR3 runs 13 residues. Germline-derived CDR1 and CDR2 are SGHTA and FQGNSA.

The chain is built from TRBV29-1 and TRBJ2-1, with D unclear. Germline-derived CDR1 and CDR2 are SQVTM and ANQGSEA. The CDR3 runs to 10 residues. V lost 3 bases to trimming and J lost 13 bases, with 10 bases between them. The CDR3 loop reads CSVDQPPQFF. The CDR3 DNA reads TGCAGCGTTGACCAGCCCCCTCAGTTCTTC.

This chain joins TRBV28 and TRBJ2-2; tentatively, D is TRBD2 (5 bases). The CDR3 spans 14 residues. Germline loops: CDR1 MDHEN, CDR2 SYDVKM. The V end was cut by 3 bases, the J end by 3 bases, with 8 bases between. CDR3 sequence: CASSFRRDTGELFF. In DNA, the CDR3 is TGTGCCAGCAGTTTTCGGCGGGACACCGGGGAGCTGTTTTTT.

In this sample, this clonotype turned up a few times. V is TRBV12-3 or TRBV12-4 and J is TRBJ2-7; possible D gene TRBD1, 7 bases. CDR3 length equals 15 residues. The germline V and J ends were trimmed by 3 bases and 2 bases, with 14 bases remaining between them. The CDR3 DNA reads TGTGCCAGCAGTTTGAACAGGGGAGGTCCCTACGAGCAGTACTTC. This sequence encodes CASSLNRGGPYEQYF.

DNA for the CDR3: TGCGCCAGCAGCTTGGAGGTCGGCGGGAGTGCCTCCCATGAGCAGTTCTTC. Translated: CASSLEVGGSASHEQFF. J is TRBJ2-1 and V is TRBV5-1; 7 bases are a match to TRBD2. The CDR3 spans 17 residues. The germline CDR1 and CDR2 sequences are SGHRS and YFSETQ. After removal of 0 bases from V and 8 bases from J, the junction contained 14 bases not matched to a gene. Variable domain in full (rest from reference TRBV5-1 and TRBJ2-1): KAGVTQTPRYLIKTRGQQVTLSCSPISGHRSVSWYQQTPGQGLQFLFEYFSETQRNKGNFPGRFSGRQFSNSRSEMNVSTLELGDSALYLCASSLEVGGSASHEQFFGPGTRLTVL.

The chain employs TRBV10-3 and TRBJ2-1; 10 bases align to TRBD2. The CDR3 totals 14 residues. J gave up 7 bases and V 6 bases, and 6 bases lay outside the gene matches. Germline V gene lookup returns CDR1 ENHRY and CDR2 SYGVKD. The CDR3, as DNA: TGTGCCATCAGGGCCGGGACTAGCGTAAATGAGCAGTTCTTC. It is translated as CAIRAGTSVNEQFF.

The gene calls are TRBV20-1 and TRBJ2-1; tentative D call: TRBD2 (6 bases). The germline gives CDR1 DFQATT, CDR2 SNEGSKA (reference sequence). V lost 5 bases, J lost 9 bases, and 20 bases lay in between. The CDR3 consists of 14 residues. CDR3 sequence: CSARSSVGIGEQFF. CDR3 coding DNA: TGCAGTGCTCGATCTAGCGTGGGAATTGGTGAGCAGTTCTTC.

A few counts support this clonotype. The rearrangement joins TRBV29-1 to TRBJ2-5; D gene ambiguous. The CDR3 is 10 amino acids. Germline CDR1 SQVTM, CDR2 ANQGSEA. V lost 4 bases, J lost 5 bases, and 5 bases lay in between. CDR3 amino acids: CSVVTETQYF. CDR3 bases: TGCAGCGTTGTGACGGAGACCCAGTACTTC.

At least ten counts were recorded for this clonotype. The chain carries TRBV12-3 or TRBV12-4 and TRBJ2-2, with D hard to call. V lost 2 bases and J 7 bases, leaving 14 bases between the germline ends. This CDR3 has 15 residues. The DNA of the CDR3 is TGTGCCAGCAGTTTATTTGCGCTAGTTGGCGGGGAGCTGTTTTTT. Its protein is CASSLFALVGGELFF.

This clonotype was counted between two and nine times. This chain connects TRBV28 to TRBJ2-1; perhaps D is TRBD1 or TRBD2 (5 bases each). V was pared by 3 bases and J by 7 bases, with 40 bases between. Germline V CDR1 and CDR2: MDHEN, SYDVKM. The length of the CDR3 is 23 residues. For the CDR3, the DNA is TGTGCCAGCAGTTTCTCAGTTCATAGTTGGTCCCCCGGGGCAGAATTTAGGAGTAATGAGCAGTTCTTC. Translating gives CASSFSVHSWSPGAEFRSNEQFF.

This clonotype was detected a few times. This sequence joins TRBV20-1 and TRBJ2-5; D tentatively fits TRBD1 or TRBD2 (5 bases each). CDR3 size: 14 residues. Trimming left V 1 base short and J 3 bases short, with 12 bases between. Per the germline V gene, CDR1 is DFQATT and CDR2 is SNEGSKA (reference sequence). In DNA, the CDR3 is TGCAGTGCTAGAGGAGGGGTGACAGAAGAGACCCAGTACTTC. Translation: CSARGGVTEETQYF.

As to this clonotype: A junction end diverges from the germline sequence, so it may reflect a read error. The chain couples TRBV20-1 to TRBJ2-3; 9 bases align to TRBD2. There are 16 residues in the CDR3. Germline values: CDR1 DFQATT, CDR2 SNEGSKA (reference sequence). The CDR3: CCARQQTSGRTDTQYF. The CDR3 nucleotides read TGCTGTGCTAGACAGCAGACTAGCGGAAGAACAGATACGCAGTATTTT.

A few counts support this clonotype. The chain combines TRBV10-3 with TRBJ2-7, with a weak D call TRBD1 (6 bases). V was pared by 6 bases and J by 0 bases, with 12 bases between. The CDR3 loop spans 14 amino acids. Germline CDR1 is ENHRY and CDR2 is SYGVKD. The CDR3 protein is CAIRPGQSSYEQYV. The CDR3 DNA is TGTGCCATCAGGCCAGGACAGAGCTCCTACGAGCAGTACGTC.

The rearrangement joins TRBV10-3 to TRBJ2-1, with 8 positions matching TRBD2. There are 14 residues in the CDR3. J was trimmed by 8 bases and V by 6 bases; bases with no gene match: 9. CDR1 ENHRY and CDR2 SYGVKD come from the germline V gene. The CDR3: CAIRGGTSRDEQFF. CDR3 sequence (DNA): TGTGCCATCAGGGGGGGGACTAGTCGAGATGAGCAGTTCTTC.

The table lists this clonotype with a few counts. The V call is TRBV12-3 or TRBV12-4, the J call TRBJ2-3; D may be TRBD2 (6 bases). V lost 5 bases and J 0 bases, leaving 15 bases between the germline ends. CDR3 length: 16 residues. The CDR3 region is CASSPQGAGSTDTQYF. Here the CDR3 DNA reads TGTGCCAGCAGTCCCCAAGGGGCGGGGAGCACAGATACGCAGTATTTT.

CDR3 sequence (DNA): TGTGCCAGCTGCGTGGCGGGGGGGCCGTACAATGAGCAGTTCTTC. It specifies CASCVAGGPYNEQFF. The chain couples TRBV2 to TRBJ2-1; TRBD2 agrees at 9 bases. CDR3 length: 15 amino acids. Germline-derived CDR1 and CDR2 are SNHLY and FYNNEI. V trimming: 8 bases; J trimming: 4 bases; junction bases outside the gene matches: 9.

This chain links TRBV15 with TRBJ2-5, with D unresolved. Trimming removed 8 bases from V and 0 bases from J, with 10 bases in between. Germline lookup yields CDR1 LNHNV and CDR2 YYDKDF (reference sequence). The CDR3 consists of 13 residues. The CDR3 coding sequence is TGTGCCACCTCCCCCTGGAACCAAGAGACCCAGTACTTC. The encoded protein is CATSPWNQETQYF.

The chain's CDR3 is CAISESPGSPDEQYF. For the CDR3, the DNA is TGTGCCATCAGTGAGTCTCCGGGGTCCCCTGACGAGCAGTACTTC. This chain joins TRBV10-3 and TRBJ2-7, with D perhaps matching TRBD2 (5 bases). This CDR3 is 15 amino acids long. Trimming pared 0 bases from V and 5 bases from J, leaving 14 bases between. The germline V gene has CDR1 ENHRY and CDR2 SYGVKD.

The chain links TRBV12-3 or TRBV12-4 to TRBJ1-1; tentatively, D is TRBD1 (5 bases). The CDR3 runs to 12 residues. Trimming left V 2 bases short and J 10 bases short, with 11 bases between. CDR3 nucleotides: TGTGCCAGCAGTTTACAGGGAGCGAGAGCTTTCTTT. It yields the protein CASSLQGARAFF.